The rows below give T cell receptor beta chains drawn from one sample of a study of neurological immune-mediated disorders. One entry per CDR3 protein results from TCRdb running MiXCR on the 5' RACE reads. In the table there are approximately 30,000 distinct CDR3 sequences, approximately 6% of which are singletons. Sequencing was done on a sample of CD4+ T cells from blood. The origin of the receptors is a woman aged 45-60 years in good health. CDR3s leave out the opening cysteine and the closing phenylalanine or tryptophan. Each record gives: CDR3 protein, V gene, D gene, clone size. A D gene is named only where the DNA matches it firmly. Clone sizes are given selectively: once, few, many, or a class where the clone is expanded.

SVVKGGLGTDTQY TRBV29-1 NA many
ASSVGGVYYEQY TRBV9 NA many
SARDIREGRETQY TRBV20-1 TRBD2 many
ASSLGAGAGANVLT TRBV5-1 NA many
SARVLDAGNTIY TRBV20-1 NA few
ASRVGSYNEQF TRBV10-3 NA many
ASRLFGTGHHEQY TRBV28 TRBD1 few
ASFLSGPGEQY TRBV28 NA NA
ASSVQDTGELF TRBV5-1 NA many
SASGRRGKLF TRBV20-1 NA many
SARQGDTGELF TRBV20-1 TRBD1 many
AWTERNTNEKLF TRBV30 NA many
ASSLVSRSYEQY TRBV7-9 NA many
ASSRQGSEESPLH TRBV5-1 TRBD1 many
ASSGGTGGEKLF TRBV7-9 TRBD1 many
SASRAGAWF TRBV20-1 TRBD2 many
ASSEGALAGNEQF TRBV25-1 TRBD2 many
ASSFGTGGNYGYT TRBV7-2 TRBD1 many
SGNRGADTQY TRBV20-1 NA many
SARGSGGAQAF TRBV20-1 TRBD1 many
ASSLPLGGYT TRBV28 NA many
ASSRNEKLF TRBV3-1 NA many
ASSWGGQETQY TRBV12-3/TRBV12-4 TRBD2 many
ASSLERGSPYGYT TRBV5-1 NA medium-sized
ASSLGPGLVNEQY TRBV5-6 TRBD2 many
ATSGVACSATGELF TRBV24-1 NA NA
ASSLGGTGTPEQF TRBV5-6 NA many
ASSRTPQGHRAKNIQY TRBV27 NA many
ASSLDQGHYGYT TRBV7-2 NA many
SVVRGLTNTEAF TRBV29-1 NA many
ASSPDSTYEQY TRBV11-2 NA many
ASSVGGTGIDTEAF TRBV9 TRBD1 many
ASSLPHTYEQY TRBV5-6 NA few
ASSPGARIGEQY TRBV3-1 NA many
ASSFTPTGGKAYEQY TRBV7-3 TRBD1 many
SVEKPGTDTQY TRBV29-1 NA many
ASSLGPGLGGHEQY TRBV7-2 NA many
ATSEPGGTGNNEQF TRBV24-1 NA many
ASSEPVTNYGYT TRBV10-2 NA many
ASRPGVDYGYT TRBV28 NA NA
ASSPQGANQPQH TRBV3-1 NA many
AISDWGHAEAF TRBV10-3 NA NA
STSGERLGSTDTQY TRBV20-1 TRBD2 many
SAQWGGYEQY TRBV20-1 NA many